This is a list of T cell receptor beta chains from one sample in a study of shared clonotypes between healthy human individuals. Profiling relied on immunoSEQ multiplex PCR, and the TCRdb table lists in-frame clones only, not all of them. This sample has approximately 1.1 million clones; 75% to 80% occur once, and the top ten carry approximately 0.5%. Input material: memory CD4+ T cells from PBMCs. All receptors derive from a man between 18 and 29 years old in good health. Some clones in this sample may be carry-over from other donors' samples. Both conserved end residues are part of each CDR3. A D gene is named only where the DNA matches it firmly. The listing skips clone size in some rows; elsewhere it reads once, few, many or a size class.

cdr3_aa cdr3_nt clone_size j_call d_call v_call
CASSLDGETQYF TGTGCCAGCAGCCTGGACGGAGAGACCCAGTACTTC NA TRBJ2-5 NA TRBV7-2
CAWSVRGPNYGYTF TGTGCCTGGAGTGTAAGAGGGCCTAACTATGGCTACACCTTC once TRBJ1-2 NA TRBV30
CASSSYSGSYEQFF TGTGCCAGCAGCTCTTATAGCGGGAGCTATGAGCAGTTCTTC NA TRBJ2-1 TRBD2 TRBV11-3
CASSVRGGSYEQYF TGTGCCAGCAGCGTACGTGGGGGCTCCTACGAGCAGTACTTC NA TRBJ2-7 NA TRBV9
CASSGPIRGNNQPQHF TGTGCCAGCAGTGGGCCCATCAGGGGGAACAATCAGCCCCAGCATTTT NA TRBJ1-5 TRBD1 TRBV28
CASSVGEGTGGGYTF TGTGCCAGCAGCGTAGGGGAAGGGACAGGGGGAGGCTACACCTTC NA TRBJ1-2 TRBD1 TRBV9
CASSFRDRGREQYF TGTGCCAGCAGCTTCCGGGACAGGGGGCGCGAGCAGTACTTC many TRBJ2-7 TRBD1 TRBV7-2
CASSLGGLQGGETQYF TGCGCCAGCAGCTTGGGGGGGCTACAGGGCGGAGAGACCCAGTACTTC NA TRBJ2-5 NA TRBV5-1
CASSKGSGRDTQYF TGTGCCAGCAGCAAAGGGTCAGGCCGGGATACGCAGTATTTT NA TRBJ2-3 NA TRBV6-5
CASALLGGENIQYF TGTGCCAGTGCCCTGTTGGGGGGGGAAAACATTCAGTACTTC NA TRBJ2-4 TRBD2 TRBV2
CAWRGLVAAEQFF TGTGCCTGGAGGGGACTAGTTGCGGCAGAGCAGTTCTTC few TRBJ2-1 TRBD2 TRBV30
CASSSDSSNQPQHF TGTGCCAGCAGCTCCGACTCTAGCAATCAGCCCCAGCATTTT NA TRBJ1-5 NA TRBV7-2
CASSPGRGRNEQYF TGTGCCAGCAGCCCGGGGAGGGGGCGAAACGAGCAGTACTTC NA TRBJ2-7 NA TRBV7-9
CASSLGGQGVAGNTIYF TGCGCCAGCAGCTTGGGCGGACAGGGAGTCGCTGGAAACACCATATATTTT NA TRBJ1-3 TRBD1 TRBV5-1
CASSEDVQGRQPQHF TGTGCCAGCAGTGAAGATGTCCAGGGACGCCAGCCCCAGCATTTT few TRBJ1-5 NA TRBV2
CASSLVASGAHTQYF TGTGCCAGCAGTTTGGTTGCTAGCGGTGCCCATACGCAGTATTTT NA TRBJ2-3 TRBD2 TRBV27
CASSTGQGHVEDTQYF TGCGCCAGCAGCACCGGACAGGGACATGTGGAAGATACGCAGTATTTT NA TRBJ2-3 TRBD1 TRBV5-1
CASSFLRGGYGYTF TGTGCCAGCAGTTTTCTGAGGGGCGGTTATGGCTACACCTTC NA TRBJ1-2 NA TRBV28
CASSLDSGRTDTQYF TGTGCCAGCAGCTTAGACAGCGGGAGAACAGATACGCAGTATTTT NA TRBJ2-3 TRBD2 TRBV7-7
CASSPDANRRPSTDTQYF TGTGCCAGCAGCCCGGACGCTAACAGGAGACCTAGCACAGATACGCAGTATTTT NA TRBJ2-3 NA TRBV5-4
CASSITVAGATSYEQYF TGTGCCAGTAGTATAACCGTAGCGGGAGCGACCTCCTACGAGCAGTACTTC NA TRBJ2-7 TRBD2 TRBV19
CASSERGLSYNEQFF TGTGCCAGCAGTGAGCGGGGCCTTTCCTACAATGAGCAGTTCTTC once TRBJ2-1 TRBD2 TRBV7-9
CASSLPSGTGALSDGYTF TGTGCCAGCAGCCTTCCATCCGGGACAGGGGCTTTGTCCGATGGCTACACCTTC NA TRBJ1-2 TRBD1 TRBV5-4
CASIRTSAGKETQYF TGTGCCAGCATACGGACATCGGCAGGCAAAGAGACCCAGTACTTC NA TRBJ2-5 NA TRBV6-6
CASSLEGLAISGELFF TGCGCCAGCAGCTTGGAGGGGCTAGCGATCTCCGGGGAGCTGTTTTTT NA TRBJ2-2 NA TRBV5-1
CASSPAGQAETGELFF TGTGCCAGCAGCCCGGCGGGGCAAGCAGAGACCGGGGAGCTGTTTTTT NA TRBJ2-2 NA TRBV7-3
CASSWVGRGQETQYF TGTGCCAGCAGCTGGGTCGGCAGGGGGCAAGAGACCCAGTACTTC few TRBJ2-5 TRBD1 TRBV7-2
CASSEQGNYEQYF TGTGCCAGCAGTGAACAGGGCAACTACGAGCAGTACTTC NA TRBJ2-7 NA TRBV6-1
CASSVKGKGVWQFF TGTGCCAGCAGCGTAAAGGGAAAGGGAGTCTGGCAGTTCTTC NA TRBJ2-1 NA TRBV9
CASSSGQGSYEQYF TGTGCCAGCTCATCCGGACAAGGCTCCTACGAGCAGTACTTC NA TRBJ2-7 NA TRBV18
CASSRSRGFYEQYF TGTGCCAGCAGCCGGAGCCGAGGGTTCTACGAGCAGTACTTC NA TRBJ2-7 NA TRBV9
CARSGDRDEKLFF TGTGCCAGAAGCGGGGACAGGGACGAAAAACTGTTTTTT NA TRBJ1-4 TRBD1 TRBV5-3
CASSLGVAGVSEQFF TGCGCCAGCAGCTTGGGGGTAGCGGGAGTGTCTGAGCAGTTCTTC NA TRBJ2-1 TRBD2 TRBV5-1
CASSLAGGGYGYTF TGTGCCAGCAGCTTAGCGGGGGGCGGCTATGGCTACACCTTC NA TRBJ1-2 NA TRBV7-9
CASSPDRFNQPQHF TGTGCCAGCTCACCCGACAGATTCAATCAGCCCCAGCATTTT NA TRBJ1-5 NA TRBV18
CASSRGGGGGNTIYF TGTGCCAGCAGCCGTGGGGGCGGGGGTGGAAACACCATATATTTT NA TRBJ1-3 NA TRBV27
CASSLGGSNTIYF TGCGCCAGCAGCTTGGGGGGCTCGAACACCATATATTTT NA TRBJ1-3 NA TRBV5-1